This T cell receptor beta chain is drawn from a study of blood T cell repertoires in COVID-19 (TCRdb year 2020). Regarding the study in general: Samples from collaborators originated in the United States, Italy and Spain and spanned both the acute and convalescent phases of COVID-19. The sample metadata nearly always contained a de-identified subject ID, COVID-19 status, age in years and sex. Where available, HLA class I and class II types were taken from metadata supplied by the sample provider and were not determined by assay-based typing. The prospective study material was composed of cDNA or gDNA derived from T cells, B-cell-depleted T cells, or PBMCs. Samples came from the ongoing ImmuneRACE study (first 160 participants) plus 1,254 subjects from 6 global collaborators. A freely available public database, intended as a resource for researchers studying the immune response to SARS-CoV-2, is where the repertoires were released. Deeply sampled blood TCRbeta repertoires from subjects exposed to, actively infected with, or recovered from COVID-19 were included in the dataset.

Notes on this clone: It has no known antigen specificity. Base quality data are lacking; no much larger clone is found one base away.

General conclusions and limits of the study: The quantity of clinical and demographic metadata differed by source and by participant and was supplied without curation.

Reading from cysteine to phenylalanine, the CDR3 counts 15 amino acids. Of all the DNA, just the CDR3 is kept, 45 bases in frame from base 1. The V end loses 2 bases and the J end loses 0 bases, and a stretch of 11 bases separates them. CDR1 and CDR2 are read off the germline V gene (reference sequence) as LGHDT and YNNKEL. TCRbeta CDR3 regions were amplified from genomic DNA using the immunoSEQ Assay, a bias-controlled multiplex PCR. On the authors' methods: The number of nucleated cells in each sample was estimated by amplification of reference gene primers within the assay. To quantify the absolute abundance of each unique TCRbeta CDR3 rearrangement, sequence reads were collapsed and filtered. For each sample, productive Simpson clonality was calculated by taking the square root of Simpson's diversity index across productive rearrangements. TCRdb carries this immuneACCESS record with in-frame sequences only. Its versions omit some clonotypes, under half of them owing to an unresolved V gene in the studies checked, with the rest unexplained. The V and J calls and clone size come from that table; D and trimming were worked out from the DNA. The sample records over 150,000 clones, 80% to 90% of which are singletons. The leading ten clones occupy roughly 8.3% of the sample.

In Seattle, one collaborating source enrolled patients while the infection was active and tracked those patients longitudinally over the course of disease. Collaborating institutions collected whole blood in K2EDTA tubes following their own protocols. For TCRbeta analysis, collaborators shipped samples in one of three forms: frozen whole blood, isolated PBMCs, or DNA extracted from either of those sample types. Specimen: peripheral blood. The source is a woman aged 55-69 years with COVID-19, enrolled during active disease. The chain links TRBV3-1 (or the pseudogene TRBV3-2) with TRBJ2-7; the D gene is possibly TRBD2, with 6 bases matching. CDR3 region: CASSQNPGSSYEQYF. The nucleotide sequence is given as TGTGCCAGCAGCCAAAACCCCGGGAGCTCCTACGAGCAGTACTTC.